This T cell receptor beta chain was identified during a study of blood T cell repertoires in COVID-19. Sequenced by immunoSEQ multiplex PCR; TCRdb stores in-frame clones only, minus some. Here the sample spans 300,000 to 350,000 clones, more than 70% being singletons. The CDR3 contains 15 residues. Germline V CDR1 and CDR2: SGHDN, FVKESK. The V segment lost 4 bases and the J segment 4 bases; nucleotides outside the gene matches: 8. The TCR originated in a woman in her fifties or sixties with COVID-19, enrolled during active disease. The chain carries TRBV14 and TRBJ1-1, with 8 bases aligning to TRBD1. The sequenced sample was peripheral blood. The DNA of the CDR3 is TGTGCCAGCAGCCGGACAGGGACGGAACCCACTGAAGCTTTCTTT. Amino acid sequence: CASSRTGTEPTEAFF.